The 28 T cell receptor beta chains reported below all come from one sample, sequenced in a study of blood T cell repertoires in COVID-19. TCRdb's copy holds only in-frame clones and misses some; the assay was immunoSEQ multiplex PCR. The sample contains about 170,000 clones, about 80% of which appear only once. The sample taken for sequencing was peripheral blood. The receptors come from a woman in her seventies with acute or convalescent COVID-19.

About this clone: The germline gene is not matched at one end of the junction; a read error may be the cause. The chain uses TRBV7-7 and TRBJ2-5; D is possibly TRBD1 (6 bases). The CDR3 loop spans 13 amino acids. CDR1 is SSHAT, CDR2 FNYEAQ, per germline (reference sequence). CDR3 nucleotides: TGTGCTAGCAGCCCCCTAGGGGGAGAGACCCAGTACTTC. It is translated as CASSPLGGETQYF.

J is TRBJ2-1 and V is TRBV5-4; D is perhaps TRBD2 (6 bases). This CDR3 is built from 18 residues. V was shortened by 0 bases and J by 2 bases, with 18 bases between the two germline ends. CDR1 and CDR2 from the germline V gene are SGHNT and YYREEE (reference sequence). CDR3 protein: CASSLATGPSVTYNEQFF. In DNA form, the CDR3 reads TGTGCCAGCAGCTTGGCCACGGGTCCTAGCGTGACCTACAATGAGCAGTTCTTC.

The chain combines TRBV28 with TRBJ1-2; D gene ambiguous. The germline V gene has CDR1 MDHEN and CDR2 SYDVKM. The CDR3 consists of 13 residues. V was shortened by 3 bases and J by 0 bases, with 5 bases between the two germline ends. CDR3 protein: CASSFVANYGYTF. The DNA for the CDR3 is TGTGCCAGCAGTTTCGTCGCTAACTATGGCTACACCTTC.

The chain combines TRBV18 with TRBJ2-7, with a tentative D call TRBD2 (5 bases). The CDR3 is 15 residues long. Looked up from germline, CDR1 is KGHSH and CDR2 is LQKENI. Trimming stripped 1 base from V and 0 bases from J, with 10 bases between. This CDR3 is CASSPQTGSSYEQYF. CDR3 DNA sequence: TGTGCCAGCTCACCACAAACGGGAAGCTCCTACGAGCAGTACTTC.

In DNA form, the CDR3 reads TGTGCCAGCAGTTCTTTCGGGACTAGCGGCCAAGAGACCCAGTACTTC. As protein: CASSSFGTSGQETQYF. This sequence joins TRBV28 and TRBJ2-5, with 11 nucleotides matching TRBD2. V shed 4 bases, J shed 1 base, and the junction held 5 bases outside the gene matches. Germline CDR1 reads MDHEN; CDR2 reads SYDVKM. CDR3 size: 16 residues.

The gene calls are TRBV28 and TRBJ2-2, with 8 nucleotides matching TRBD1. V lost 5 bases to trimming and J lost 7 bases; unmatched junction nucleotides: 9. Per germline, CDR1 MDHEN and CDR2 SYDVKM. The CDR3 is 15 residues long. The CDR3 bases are TGTGCCAGCAGTCCCTGGCAGGGGGCTAACGGGGAGCTGTTTTTT. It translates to CASSPWQGANGELFF.

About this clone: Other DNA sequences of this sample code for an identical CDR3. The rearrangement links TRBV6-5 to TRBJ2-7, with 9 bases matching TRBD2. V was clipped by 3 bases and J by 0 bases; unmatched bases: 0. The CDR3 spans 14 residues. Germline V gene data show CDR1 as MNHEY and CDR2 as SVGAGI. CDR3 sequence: CASSYSGSSYEQYF. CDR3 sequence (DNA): TGTGCCAGCAGTTATAGCGGGAGCTCCTACGAGCAGTACTTC.

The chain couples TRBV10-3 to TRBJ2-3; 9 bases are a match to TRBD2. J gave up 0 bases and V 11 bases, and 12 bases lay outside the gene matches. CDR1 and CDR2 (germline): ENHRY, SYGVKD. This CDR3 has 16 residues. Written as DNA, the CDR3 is TGTGCCCCCCGGGTAGGGAGCGGGGGGAGCACAGATACGCAGTATTTT. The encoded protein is CAPRVGSGGSTDTQYF.

This CDR3 is CASSFTGSRNTGELFF. The CDR3 DNA reads as TGTGCCAGCAGCTTTACCGGGAGCCGGAACACCGGGGAGCTGTTTTTT. V is TRBV7-2 and J is TRBJ2-2; tentatively, D is TRBD2 (6 bases). The CDR3 length is 16 residues. Germline V gives CDR1 SGHTA, CDR2 FQGNSA. Deletions cut 3 bases from V and 1 base from J, with 12 bases between.

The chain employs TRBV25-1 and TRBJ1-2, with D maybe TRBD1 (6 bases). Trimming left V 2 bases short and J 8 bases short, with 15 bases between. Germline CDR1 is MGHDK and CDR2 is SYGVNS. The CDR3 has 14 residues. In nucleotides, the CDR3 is TGTGCCAGCAGTGAAGAGGGGGTAAGGGGAGGCTACACCTTC. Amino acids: CASSEEGVRGGYTF.

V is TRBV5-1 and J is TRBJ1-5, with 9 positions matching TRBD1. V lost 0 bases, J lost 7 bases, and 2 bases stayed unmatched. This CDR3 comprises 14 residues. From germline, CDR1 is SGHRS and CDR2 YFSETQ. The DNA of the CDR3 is TGCGCCAGCAGCTTGGGGACAGGGGAACAGCCCCAGCATTTT. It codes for CASSLGTGEQPQHF.

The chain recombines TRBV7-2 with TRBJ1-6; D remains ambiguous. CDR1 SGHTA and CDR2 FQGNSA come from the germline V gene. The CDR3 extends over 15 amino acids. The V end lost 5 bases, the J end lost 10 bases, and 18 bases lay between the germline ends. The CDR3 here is CASSLSRGGNSPLHF. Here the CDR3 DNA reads TGTGCCAGCAGCCTCTCTCGGGGTGGAAACTCACCCCTCCACTTT.

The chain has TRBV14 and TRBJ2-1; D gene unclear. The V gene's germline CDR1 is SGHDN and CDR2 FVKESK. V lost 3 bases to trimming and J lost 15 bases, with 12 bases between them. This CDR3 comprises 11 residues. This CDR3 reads CASSHSLRLFF. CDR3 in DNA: TGTGCCAGCAGCCATAGCCTCCGGCTGTTCTTC.

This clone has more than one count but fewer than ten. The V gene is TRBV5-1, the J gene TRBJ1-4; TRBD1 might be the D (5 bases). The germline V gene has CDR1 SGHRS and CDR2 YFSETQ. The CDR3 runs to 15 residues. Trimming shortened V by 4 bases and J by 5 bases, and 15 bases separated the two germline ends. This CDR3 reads CASSLDRDRNEKLFF. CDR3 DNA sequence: TGCGCCAGCAGCCTAGACAGAGATCGCAATGAAAAACTGTTTTTT.

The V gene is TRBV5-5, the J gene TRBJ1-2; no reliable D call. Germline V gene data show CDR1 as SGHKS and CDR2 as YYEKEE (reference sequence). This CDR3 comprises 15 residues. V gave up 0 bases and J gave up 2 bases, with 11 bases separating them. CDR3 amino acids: CASSLGADLNYGYTF. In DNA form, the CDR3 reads TGTGCCAGCAGCTTGGGGGCAGATCTAAACTATGGCTACACCTTC.

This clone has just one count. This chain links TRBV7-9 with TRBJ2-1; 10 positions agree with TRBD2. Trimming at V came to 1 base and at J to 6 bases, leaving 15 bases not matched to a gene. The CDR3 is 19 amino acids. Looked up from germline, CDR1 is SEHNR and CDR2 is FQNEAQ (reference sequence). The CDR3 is CASSLGGLAGVSVRNEQFF. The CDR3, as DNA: TGTGCCAGCAGCTTAGGGGGCCTAGCGGGAGTATCGGTCCGCAATGAGCAGTTCTTC.

CDR3 amino acids: CAIGRGNTGELFF. CDR3 sequence (DNA): TGTGCCATCGGTAGGGGCAACACCGGGGAGCTGTTTTTT. This rearrangement joins TRBV10-3 to TRBJ2-2, with TRBD1 as a possible D gene (5 bases). Germline V lookup: CDR1 ENHRY, CDR2 SYGVKD. V lost 8 bases and J 2 bases, leaving 9 bases between the germline ends. The CDR3 consists of 13 residues.

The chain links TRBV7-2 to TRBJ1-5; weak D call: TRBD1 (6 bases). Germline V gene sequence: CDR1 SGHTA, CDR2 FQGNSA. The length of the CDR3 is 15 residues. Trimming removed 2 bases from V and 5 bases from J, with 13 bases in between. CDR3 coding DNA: TGTGCCAGCAGCTTAAGGGGGAAAGGCGATCAGCCCCAGCATTTT. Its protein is CASSLRGKGDQPQHF.

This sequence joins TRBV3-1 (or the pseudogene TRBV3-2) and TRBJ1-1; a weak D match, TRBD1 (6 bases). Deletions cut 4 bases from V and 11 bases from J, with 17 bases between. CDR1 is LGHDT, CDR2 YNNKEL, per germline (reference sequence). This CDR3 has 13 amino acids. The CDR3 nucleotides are TGTGCCAGCAGCCCTGAAGGCCAGGGGACGGCTTTCTTT. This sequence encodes CASSPEGQGTAFF.

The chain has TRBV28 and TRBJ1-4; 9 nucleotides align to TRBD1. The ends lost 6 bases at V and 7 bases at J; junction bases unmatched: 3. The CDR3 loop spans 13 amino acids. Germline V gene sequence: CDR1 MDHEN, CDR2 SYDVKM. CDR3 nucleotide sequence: TGTGCCAGCAGCAAACAGGGGGCTGAAAAACTGTTTTTT. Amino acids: CASSKQGAEKLFF.

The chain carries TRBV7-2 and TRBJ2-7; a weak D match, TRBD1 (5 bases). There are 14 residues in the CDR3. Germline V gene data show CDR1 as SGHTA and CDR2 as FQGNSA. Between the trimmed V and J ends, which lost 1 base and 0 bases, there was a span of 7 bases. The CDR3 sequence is CASSLDTGSYEQYF. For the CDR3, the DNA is TGTGCCAGCAGCTTAGATACAGGCTCCTACGAGCAGTACTTC.

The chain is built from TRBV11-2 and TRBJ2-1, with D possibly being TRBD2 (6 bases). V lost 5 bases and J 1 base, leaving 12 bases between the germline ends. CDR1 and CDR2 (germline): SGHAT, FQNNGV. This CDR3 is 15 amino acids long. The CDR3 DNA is TGTGCCAGCAGCCGCAGCGGGTCATCCTACAATGAGCAGTTCTTC. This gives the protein CASSRSGSSYNEQFF. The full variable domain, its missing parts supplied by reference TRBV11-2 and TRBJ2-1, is EAGVAQSPRYKIIEKRQSVAFWCNPISGHATLYWYQQILGQGPKLLIQFQNNGVVDDSQLPKDRFSAERLKGVDSTLKIQPAKLEDSAVYLCASSRSGSSYNEQFFGPGTRLTVL.

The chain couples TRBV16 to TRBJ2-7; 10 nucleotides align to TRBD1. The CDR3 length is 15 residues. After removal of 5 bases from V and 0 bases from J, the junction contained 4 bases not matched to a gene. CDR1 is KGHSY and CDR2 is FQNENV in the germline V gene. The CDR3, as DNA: TGTGCCAGCAGCAAGAGGGACAGGGGCTCCTACGAGCAGTACTTC. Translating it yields CASSKRDRGSYEQYF.

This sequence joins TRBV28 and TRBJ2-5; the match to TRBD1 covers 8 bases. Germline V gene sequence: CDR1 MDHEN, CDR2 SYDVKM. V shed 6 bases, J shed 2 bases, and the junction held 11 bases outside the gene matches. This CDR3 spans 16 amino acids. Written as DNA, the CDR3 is TGTGCCAGCAGCTCTAGAGGACAGGGAATTCAAGAGACCCAGTACTTC. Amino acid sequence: CASSSRGQGIQETQYF. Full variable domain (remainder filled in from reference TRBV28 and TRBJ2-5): DVKVTQSSRYLVKRTGEKVFLECVQDMDHENMFWYRQDPGLGLRLIYFSYDVKMKEKGDIPEGYSVSREKKERFSLILESASTNQTSMYLCASSSRGQGIQETQYFGPGTRLLVL.

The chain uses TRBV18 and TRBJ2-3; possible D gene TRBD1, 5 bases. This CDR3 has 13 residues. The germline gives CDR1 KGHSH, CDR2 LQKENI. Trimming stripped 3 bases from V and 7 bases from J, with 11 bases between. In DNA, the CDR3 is TGTGCCAGCTCACCGTCAAGGGGAAATACGCAGTATTTT. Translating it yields CASSPSRGNTQYF.

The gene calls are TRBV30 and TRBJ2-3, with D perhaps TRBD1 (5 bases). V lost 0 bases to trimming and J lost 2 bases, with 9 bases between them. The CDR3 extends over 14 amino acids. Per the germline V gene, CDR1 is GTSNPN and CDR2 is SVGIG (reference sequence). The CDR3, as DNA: TGTGCCTGGAGTGTACAGGTGGACACAGATACGCAGTATTTT. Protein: CAWSVQVDTDTQYF.

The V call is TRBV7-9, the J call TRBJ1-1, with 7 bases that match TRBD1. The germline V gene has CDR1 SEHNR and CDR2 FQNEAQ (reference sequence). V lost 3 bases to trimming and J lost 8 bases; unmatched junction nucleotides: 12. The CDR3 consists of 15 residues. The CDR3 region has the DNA TGTGCCAGCAGCTTCACAGGGGAAGGATCGACGGAAGCTTTCTTT. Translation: CASSFTGEGSTEAFF.

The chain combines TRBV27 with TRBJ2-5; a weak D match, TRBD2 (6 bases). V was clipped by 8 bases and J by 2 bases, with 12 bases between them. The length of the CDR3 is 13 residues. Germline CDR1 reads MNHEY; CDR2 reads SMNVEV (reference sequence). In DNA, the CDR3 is TGTGCCAGCTCACGACTAGGGCAAGAGACCCAGTACTTC. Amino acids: CASSRLGQETQYF.